This T cell receptor beta chain emerged from a study of cytomegalovirus exposure and HLA in healthy donors. The PCR made use of 60 Vbeta and 13 Jbeta primers. The table came from immunoSEQ multiplex PCR; TCRdb's copy has only in-frame clones and leaves some out. Altogether about 87,000 clones are present, less than 80% being singletons, with the ten largest covering about 22%. With 4 bases removed from V and 0 bases from J, the gap between germline ends came to 12 bases. Germline V lookup: CDR1 MGHRA, CDR2 YSYEKL. This CDR3 has 15 amino acids. This clone was counted a few times. The chain is built from TRBV4-1 and TRBJ1-2; TRBD1 might be the D (6 bases). The sample comprised PBMCs. The clonotype originates from a man aged 25-45 years in good health and CMV-seropositive. The CDR3 coding sequence is TGCGCCAGCAGCCCCCGGACAGACTCTAACTATGGCTACACCTTC. The encoded protein is CASSPRTDSNYGYTF.